This record covers a single TCR beta chain. This clonotype appeared a few times. Its antigen remains undetermined. The input lacks base qualities; no much larger clone sits a single base away. The data belong to a study of T cells in Graves' hyperthyroidism and ophthalmopathy (dated by TCRdb to between 2019 and 2020). Context from the whole study: Peripheral blood samples were taken at initial diagnosis, before any treatment was given. A discovery cohort of about a hundred patients, roughly 43 with Graves' ophthalmopathy and 55 to 65 with stable Graves' hyperthyroidism, was used to find distinguishing TCR V-J signatures. An independent validation cohort of under 20 hyperthyroidism patients and about 16 patients who later progressed to ophthalmopathy tested prospective prediction of ophthalmopathy. The approximately 100 discovery patients were divided at random into training and test sets in a 7:3 ratio. Thyroid tissue and blood T-cell repertoires from over 5 Graves' hyperthyroidism patients were also compared in the study. After blood sampling, hyperthyroidism patients were treated with methimazole at a starting dose of 30 mg daily, and ophthalmopathy patients were treated with high-dose intravenous methylprednisolone. The paper reports TCR Vbeta CDR3 sequencing of roughly 140 peripheral blood samples: under 45 ophthalmopathy, fewer than 80 hyperthyroidism and approximately 17 progressor patients.

What the authors observed across the whole study: Sample size was not statistically predetermined, and blinding of investigators to group allocation was not performed. In validation, the model predicted progression to ophthalmopathy with around 71% sensitivity and over 72% specificity, a median of about 6 months before onset. Blood samples also contained most of the expanded thyroid clonotypes (frequency above 0.001), which suggests that blood repertoires may reflect thyroid immune responses. Ophthalmopathy was separated from stable hyperthyroidism by a 13 V-J signature model, with roughly 88% sensitivity and 81% to 82% specificity obtained in cross-validation and 80%/75% obtained in testing.

The CDR3 runs 16 amino acids, cysteine and phenylalanine included. The CDR3 DNA has 48 bases and is translated from base 1. Trimming takes 0 bases off V and 0 bases off J; junction bases not matched to a gene: 1. From a lookup of the germline V gene (reference sequence), CDR1 and CDR2 are LNHNV and YYDKDF. The TCR beta CDR3 regions were amplified from the RNA transcripts. The TCR CDR3 was subjected to a first round of RT-PCR using the HTBI primer set and the Qiagen OneStep RT-PCR kit. A second multiplex PCR round built the libraries, followed by size selection and purification. Paired-end sequencing of the libraries was performed with 100 bp reads on an Illumina HiSeq2000. In the authors' own workflow: SOAPnuke was used to process the raw data, throwing out any read that contained adapters or uncalled bases, had a mean Phred below 15, or lacked an exact constant-primer or identifier match. High-quality paired reads were merged with COPE v1.2.5, and unique nucleotide sequences were defined as clonotypes. Clonotypes were aligned to IMGT TRBV, TRBD and TRBJ reference segments using MiTCR v1.1. The analysis included only V-J combinations with a frequency above 0.0001, which together covered 99% to 99.2% of the repertoires. The TCS score was defined as the ratio of F50 (clonal expansion) to E x V (chaos), calculated using BLOSUM62-based TCRdist between CDR3 peptides within each V-J. Welch's t-statistics and random forest reduced fewer than 600 V-J features to 10 to 15, which were used in a naive Bayes classifier (R e1071). TCRdb itself trimmed the public reads at Q25 with fastp, ran MiXCR and retained productive beta chains. CDR3 protein sequences are deduplicated, and each keeps its most common genes and DNA. None of the V and J calls come from the authors' own analysis; TCRdb made them. Present in this sample are around 350,000 distinct CDR3 sequences, around a quarter of which were seen just once. Around 79% of the sample rests with the top ten.

Graves' hyperthyroidism was defined as stable when no progression to ophthalmopathy occurred over 18 months of follow-up. The hyperthyroidism patients were between 18 and 65 years old and newly diagnosed, with a disease duration of less than 2 months. Exclusion was applied to patients with uncontrolled infections, other autoimmune diseases, pregnancy or lactation. Clinical symptoms, serum thyroxine and TRAb, thyroid ultrasound, and orbital computed tomography formed the basis for the diagnoses. PBMCs were isolated from 7.5 to 10 ml of fresh peripheral blood by Ficoll-Paque density gradient centrifugation. Total RNA was extracted with Trizol reagent, and quality was checked on an Agilent 2100 Bioanalyzer.

The chain is encoded by TRBV15 joined to TRBJ2-3; 9 bases in the junction line up with TRBD2. The sequence was obtained from a man aged 45-65 years with Graves' hyperthyroidism. The sequencing sample was made of blood. Read as DNA, the sequence is TGTGCCACCAGCAGAGAGCGGGGGGGGAGCACAGATACGCAGTATTTT. It translates as CATSRERGGSTDTQYF.